Described below is a single T cell receptor (beta chain) sequence and its context. Its antigen is as yet unknown. Repertoires were generated with immunoSEQ multiplex PCR, while TCRdb's copy carries only in-frame clones and drops some. The table has about 140,000 clones, around nine tenths seen once; the top ten hold about 5.5%. This sample is drawn from a study of T cell responses to AZD1222 COVID-19 vaccine. Findings and caveats of the study: The span of vaccine-associated CD4 TCRs extended across spike, with dominance at 160-218 and 743-854. When two AZD1222 doses had been given, Spike-specific TCR breadth and depth rose. Repertoire sampling occurred only after the peak T cell response. The donors showed a predominance of white British ancestry and of females, with possible underestimation of clonal diversity.

The CDR3 has 18 residues. Per the germline V gene, CDR1 is MNHEY and CDR2 is SVGEGT. Trimming removed 4 bases from V and 4 bases from J; junction bases left unmatched: 16. The gene calls are TRBV6-2 or TRBV6-3 and TRBJ1-3; TRBD1 agrees at 7 bases. This clonotype was obtained from an adult in good health. Sequencing was performed on peripheral blood, taken on day 0 of AZD1222 vaccination. Here the CDR3 reads CASSSVDRLDGSGNTIYF. Here the CDR3 DNA reads TGTGCCAGCAGTTCCGTGGACAGGTTAGATGGATCGGGAAACACCATATATTTT.